This T cell receptor (beta chain) is from a study of a mutant IDH1 vaccine in newly diagnosed glioma. Across the study: Patients received eight vaccinations in weeks 1, 3, 5, 7, 11, 15, 19, 23. Patients were pretreated with radiotherapy, temozolomide, or both, mostly both.

Germline lookup yields CDR1 MDHEN and CDR2 SYDVKM. The CDR3 spans 12 residues. Trimming took 6 bases from V and 3 from J, leaving 9 bases between them. A word on this clone: The antigen is unknown.

As for time point: week 11, during vaccination. It was 300 ug of mutant IDH1 20-mer peptide that made up each vaccine dose, given with topical imiquimod. Diagnosis in the donors showed new WHO grade 3 or 4 astrocytomas that were IDH1-mutant and ATRX-lost. The study, taken as a whole, reports: Pseudoprogression apparently lacked any relation to changes in top peripheral T cell clonotypes.

Assay: immunoSEQ multiplex PCR; the TCRdb copy retains only in-frame clones and omits some. The sample lists tens of thousands of clones; around nine tenths were seen once. Material: PBMCs, obtained from a glioma patient whose treatment included an IDH1 peptide vaccine. The chain couples TRBV28 to TRBJ2-7; D not certain. The source is a woman between 40 and 50 years old with glioma. The CDR3, as DNA: TGTGCCAGCAGAAGGGATATCTACGAGCAGTACTTC. Protein product: CASRRDIYEQYF.